This T cell receptor beta chain was retrieved from a study of Graves' ophthalmopathy and Graves' hyperthyroidism. Ophthalmopathy donors were characterized by moderate-to-severe activity, CAS of at least 3, NOSPECS of at least 4, and duration under 3 months. Study findings and constraints: Most thyroid-expanded clonotypes exceeding 0.001 frequency were also found in blood.

On this clonotype itself: The antigen remains undetermined.

CDR1 and CDR2 (germline): KGHDR, SFDVKD. The length of the CDR3 is 18 residues. With V trimmed by 7 bases and J by 2 bases, 14 bases remained unmatched. Amplification from RNA transcripts yielded the TCR beta CDR3 regions. The workflow started with a first-round RT-PCR run with HTBI primers and then moved on to a second-round multiplex PCR. TCRdb reanalysed the multiplex PCR reads using MiXCR and keeps one entry per CDR3 protein. Among around 670,000 distinct CDR3 sequences, roughly 41% were seen once, and the ten largest hold less than 55%. The sample consisted of peripheral blood. The J gene is TRBJ1-5, the V gene TRBV24-1; 9 bases match TRBD1. This TCR was sampled from an adult man with Graves' ophthalmopathy. In DNA, the CDR3 is TGTGCCACCAGCCACCCCGGGACAGGGAAGGGAGGCAATCAGCCCCAGCATTTT. Translation gives CATSHPGTGKGGNQPQHF.